This TCR beta chain is from a study of blood T cell repertoires in COVID-19. The repertoire was sequenced with immunoSEQ multiplex PCR; TCRdb's copy has only in-frame clones and lacks some. The sample has 200,000 to 250,000 clones, about nine tenths seen once; the top ten hold about 6%. Losses at the gene ends were 0 bases for V and 8 bases for J; bases not matched to a gene: 4. Germline CDR1 is MGHRA and CDR2 is YSYEKL. This CDR3 comprises 15 residues. Source material: peripheral blood. The chain employs TRBV4-1 and TRBJ1-4; TRBD1 matches 9 bases. This TCR was recovered from a man older than 75 with acute or convalescent COVID-19. This CDR3 is CASSQDDRGGEKLFF. The CDR3 DNA is TGCGCCAGCAGCCAAGATGACAGGGGGGGGGAAAAACTGTTTTTT.